The 24 T cell receptor beta chains below were found in one sample sequenced in a study of T cell responses to AZD1222 COVID-19 vaccine (dated by TCRdb to the early 2020s). Library prep was done by the immunoSEQ multiplex PCR assay. TCRdb mirrors the immuneACCESS table, restricted to in-frame sequences. Some clones are absent from its copies; in checked studies, under half trace to an unresolved V gene, and the reason for the others is unknown. For this sample there are about 100,000 clones; about 90% appear just once. The top ten clones comprise 5.5% to 8% of the sample. Explained via the paper, the time point label denotes: baseline before first vaccination. The starting material was peripheral blood, obtained on day 0 of AZD1222 vaccination. All receptors derive from an adult in good health.

The genes are TRBV28 and TRBJ1-5, with D tentatively TRBD1 (5 bases). Trimming shortened V by 3 bases and J by 6 bases, and 12 bases separated the two germline ends. This CDR3 spans 14 amino acids. The V gene's germline CDR1 is MDHEN and CDR2 SYDVKM. CDR3 nucleotide sequence: TGTGCCAGCAGTTTTCCCAGGGAGGGTCAGCCCCAGCATTTT. Its translation: CASSFPREGQPQHF.

The rearrangement links TRBV10-2 to TRBJ2-7; possible D gene TRBD2, 5 bases. Trimming left V 6 bases short and J 2 bases short, with 17 bases between. CDR1 is WSHSY and CDR2 is SAAADI in the germline V gene. This CDR3 contains 15 residues. The CDR3 is CASRGSGITPYEQYF. CDR3 bases: TGCGCCAGCAGGGGGAGCGGAATTACTCCCTACGAGCAGTACTTC.

The V call is TRBV27, the J call TRBJ2-1; 12 positions match TRBD2. CDR1 is MNHEY, CDR2 SMNVEV, per germline (reference sequence). The CDR3 is 15 residues long. J gave up 5 bases and V 1 base, and 0 bases lay outside the gene matches. The CDR3 sequence is CASSLWTSGNNEQFF. Written as DNA, the CDR3 is TGTGCCAGCAGTTTATGGACTAGCGGGAACAATGAGCAGTTCTTC.

DNA for the CDR3: TGTGCCAGCAGCCCCGGACCGAACTCCTACAATGAGCAGTTCTTC. Translated: CASSPGPNSYNEQFF. The V call is TRBV7-3, the J call TRBJ2-1, with unresolved D. V lost 5 bases and J 0 bases, leaving 11 bases between the germline ends. The germline CDR1 and CDR2 sequences are SGHTA and FQGTGA. The CDR3 has 15 amino acids. Filled out from reference TRBV7-3 and TRBJ2-1, the complete variable domain reads GAGVSQTPSNKVTEKGKYVELRCDPISGHTALYWYRQSLGQGPEFLIYFQGTGAADDSGLPNDRFFAVRPEGSVSTLKIQRTERGDSAVYLCASSPGPNSYNEQFFGPGTRLTVL.

V is TRBV5-6 and J is TRBJ1-2, with D uncertain. Germline V CDR1 and CDR2: SGHDT, YYEEEE. Trimming stripped 4 bases from V and 2 bases from J, with 6 bases between. This CDR3 is built from 12 residues. The CDR3 nucleotides read TGTGCCAGCAGCGCAGTCAACTATGGCTACACCTTC. Protein product: CASSAVNYGYTF.

This clone showed up just once. The chain couples TRBV24-1 to TRBJ2-1; TRBD1 or TRBD2 may be the D gene (5 bases each). Trimming pared 4 bases from V and 9 bases from J, leaving 12 bases between. The CDR3 runs to 13 residues. The germline CDR1 and CDR2 sequences are KGHDR and SFDVKD. The chain's CDR3 is CATSDGAPSEQFF. The CDR3 nucleotides are TGTGCCACCAGTGACGGGGCGCCGAGTGAGCAGTTCTTC.

This chain connects TRBV6-5 to TRBJ2-3; no definite D call. CDR3 length equals 13 residues. CDR1 and CDR2 from the germline V gene are MNHEY and SVGAGI. V dropped 7 bases and J dropped 3 bases, with 11 bases sitting between them. CDR3 in DNA: TGTGCCAGCACAGAGTCTGGTACAGATACGCAGTATTTT. This translates into CASTESGTDTQYF.

This clone was found once. The genes are TRBV11-3 and TRBJ1-4; 8 bases line up with TRBD1. Germline V CDR1 and CDR2: SGHNT, YENEEA. The J segment lost 8 bases and the V segment lost 1 base, leaving 3 bases of the junction unmatched. The CDR3 extends over 14 amino acids. The CDR3 coding sequence is TGTGCCAGCAGCTTAGGGGACAGGCGAGAAAAACTGTTTTTT. It translates to CASSLGDRREKLFF.

The chain combines TRBV15 with TRBJ1-5; D might be TRBD1 (6 bases). The germline V gene encodes CDR1 LNHNV and CDR2 YYDKDF (reference sequence). Trimming cost V 1 base and J 6 bases, with 10 bases left between them. This CDR3 comprises 14 residues. CDR3 in DNA: TGTGCCACCAGCAGAGCAACAGGGAGTCAGCCCCAGCATTTT. Translation gives CATSRATGSQPQHF.

The chain uses TRBV2 and TRBJ1-2; the D is unclear. Germline values: CDR1 SNHLY, CDR2 FYNNEI. V was shortened by 6 bases and J by 8 bases, with 13 bases between the two germline ends. CDR3 length: 12 residues. The CDR3 sequence is CASSLSPQGYTF. Here the CDR3 DNA reads TGTGCCAGCAGCCTGTCACCGCAAGGCTACACCTTC.

The J gene is TRBJ1-1, the V gene TRBV2; 7 bases map to TRBD1. This CDR3 comprises 12 residues. J gave up 1 base and V 9 bases, and 2 bases lay outside the gene matches. CDR1 and CDR2 from the germline V gene are SNHLY and FYNNEI. CDR3 amino acids: CARGQKNTEAFF. For the CDR3, the DNA is TGTGCCAGGGGACAGAAGAACACTGAAGCTTTCTTT.

This chain connects TRBV6-2 or TRBV6-3 to TRBJ2-7; D assignment may be TRBD1 or TRBD2 (7 bases each). V lost 4 bases and J lost 5, with 18 bases in between. Germline V gene data show CDR1 as MNHEY and CDR2 as SVGEGT. The CDR3 has 15 amino acids. In nucleotides, the CDR3 is TGTGCCAGCAGTTCCCGGGGGAGGGGGCTAGACGAGCAGTACTTC. Its protein product is CASSSRGRGLDEQYF.

V and J are TRBV5-1 and TRBJ2-7; D remains unclear. V lost 3 bases, J lost 4 bases, and 23 bases lay in between. There are 17 residues in the CDR3. CDR1 and CDR2 from the germline V gene are SGHRS and YFSETQ. The CDR3 is CASSSRNLGTSHYEQYF. CDR3 nucleotide sequence: TGCGCCAGCAGCTCGAGAAACCTCGGTACCTCGCATTACGAGCAGTACTTC.

The chain carries TRBV7-6 and TRBJ2-7; 8 bases map to TRBD1. This CDR3 is built from 15 residues. In germline, CDR1 is SGHVS, CDR2 FNYEAQ. Trimming removed 4 bases from V and 4 bases from J; junction bases left unmatched: 9. The CDR3 region has the DNA TGTGCCAGCAGCTCTGGACAGGGTAATTTGTACGAGCAGTACTTC. Its protein product is CASSSGQGNLYEQYF. Full variable domain (outside the CDR3, taken from reference TRBV7-6 and TRBJ2-7): GAGVSQSPRYKVTKRGQDVALRCDPISGHVSLYWYRQALGQGPEFLTYFNYEAQQDKSGLPNDRFSAERPEGSISTLTIQRTEQRDSAMYRCASSSGQGNLYEQYFGPGTRLTVT.

This clone was detected once. The chain is built from TRBV11-2 and TRBJ2-3; 8 bases are shared with TRBD2. V shed 4 bases and J 4 bases; nucleotides not matched to a gene: 10. Germline loops: CDR1 SGHAT, CDR2 FQNNGV. The CDR3 consists of 16 residues. The CDR3 region has the DNA TGTGCCAGCAGCTACACCGCGGGAGGAGATGCAGATACGCAGTATTTT. Its protein product is CASSYTAGGDADTQYF.

The chain employs TRBV19 and TRBJ2-1, with 7 bases aligning to TRBD1. The germline V gene has CDR1 LNHDA and CDR2 SQIVND (reference sequence). This CDR3 spans 16 amino acids. V shed 5 bases and J 4 bases; nucleotides not matched to a gene: 11. This chain's CDR3 is CASSPSPGTVYNEQFF. The DNA for the CDR3 is TGTGCCAGTAGTCCCTCCCCCGGGACAGTGTACAATGAGCAGTTCTTC.

The chain combines TRBV7-2 with TRBJ2-5, with 8 bases identical to TRBD1. The J segment lost 2 bases and the V segment lost 4 bases, leaving 6 bases of the junction unmatched. Germline CDR1 and CDR2: SGHTA and FQGNSA. CDR3 length equals 15 residues. The CDR3 is CASSSLGDRQETQYF. The DNA of the CDR3 is TGTGCCAGCAGCTCGCTGGGGGACAGGCAAGAGACCCAGTACTTC.

The J gene is TRBJ2-1, the V gene TRBV25-1, with D tentatively TRBD2 (6 bases). Trimming pared 3 bases from V and 5 bases from J, leaving 14 bases between. The V gene's germline CDR1 is MGHDK and CDR2 SYGVNS. CDR3 size: 15 residues. This chain's CDR3 is CASSDGGALNNEQFF. The DNA for the CDR3 is TGTGCCAGCAGTGACGGAGGGGCCCTCAACAATGAGCAGTTCTTC.

The chain combines TRBV28 with TRBJ1-1; no reliable D call. The CDR3 loop spans 11 amino acids. The germline V gene encodes CDR1 MDHEN and CDR2 SYDVKM. V lost 7 bases to trimming and J lost 1 base, with 4 bases between them. CDR3 sequence: CASTGNTEAFF. The CDR3, as DNA: TGTGCCAGCACAGGGAACACTGAAGCTTTCTTT.

CDR3 nucleotides: TGTGCCAGCAGCAAAGTGGACAGGGTCAATCAGCCCCAGCATTTT. Translated: CASSKVDRVNQPQHF. The V call is TRBV21-1, the J call TRBJ1-5; TRBD1 was called by the table and not checked on the DNA. TRBV21-1 is deemed a pseudogene. CDR3 size: 15 residues.

The gene calls are TRBV24-1 and TRBJ1-6; 9 nucleotides agree with TRBD1. Unmatched junction bases numbered 5, after V lost 7 bases and J lost 5 bases. Germline V lookup: CDR1 KGHDR, CDR2 SFDVKD. The CDR3 sequence is 15 residues long. For the CDR3, the DNA is TGTGCCACCAGCCAGGGGGACAGGGATAATTCACCCCTCCACTTT. This codes for CATSQGDRDNSPLHF.

V usage is TRBV6-4 and J usage is TRBJ1-1; 7 positions match TRBD1. The V gene end was trimmed by 7 bases and the J gene end by 3 bases; junction bases not matched to a gene: 11. CDR3 size: 15 residues. The germline V gene encodes CDR1 MRHNA and CDR2 SNTAGT. The CDR3 bases are TGTGCCAGCAAATTAGGGACAGCAGGGGACACTGAAGCTTTCTTT. Its protein product is CASKLGTAGDTEAFF.

The chain is built from TRBV19 and TRBJ2-1; maybe TRBD1 (6 bases). Trimming removed 4 bases from V and 4 bases from J, with 14 bases in between. The CDR3 spans 15 residues. The germline CDR1 and CDR2 sequences are LNHDA and SQIVND (reference sequence). CDR3 sequence reads: CASSTPTGGYNEQFF. The CDR3 region has the DNA TGTGCCAGTAGTACCCCGACAGGTGGATACAATGAGCAGTTCTTC.

This chain links TRBV29-1 with TRBJ1-1; TRBD1 is a possible D gene (5 bases). CDR3 size: 12 residues. Trimming removed 2 bases from V and 4 bases from J, with 8 bases in between. CDR1 is SQVTM and CDR2 is ANQGSEA in the germline V gene. The CDR3 DNA follows: TGCAGCGTTGAACGGGGGACCACTGAAGCTTTCTTT. Amino acid sequence: CSVERGTTEAFF.